This passage covers 14 T cell receptor beta chains from one sample sequenced in a study of regulatory T cells in long-lasting Graves disease. Sample time point: newly diagnosed GD, antithyroid drugs for less than 3 months. There was RNA extracted from PBMCs, and the TCR library was made from it. With iRepertoire HTBI primers and Arm-PCR of CDR3 regions, TCR beta libraries were built. TCRdb re-called the multiplex PCR reads through MiXCR, storing one row per CDR3 protein. The sample includes 450,000 to 700,000 distinct CDR3 sequences, roughly 14% of them seen just once. These same data were also listed under a study on T cells in Graves' hyperthyroidism and ophthalmopathy.

Source: peripheral blood mononuclear cells (PBMCs), taken at new diagnosis, from a patient treated with antithyroid drugs. These receptors were collected from a man younger than 40 with Graves disease.

The genes are TRBV27 and TRBJ2-1, with a possible D match to TRBD2 (5 bases). The germline V gene has CDR1 MNHEY and CDR2 SMNVEV (reference sequence). The V and J ends lost 6 bases and 8 bases respectively, with 14 bases between them. The length of the CDR3 is 13 residues. The DNA of the CDR3 is TGTGCCAGCAGCTCTCTTGTCGGGGATGAGCAGTTCTTC. Its translation is CASSSLVGDEQFF.

Only a few counts were recorded for this clonotype. The chain has TRBV12-5 and TRBJ2-1; tentative D call: TRBD1 (5 bases). The V end lost 4 bases, the J end lost 0 bases, and 13 bases lay between the germline ends. Germline V CDR1 and CDR2: LGHNT, FRNRAP. The CDR3 sequence is 16 residues long. As DNA, the CDR3 is TGTGCTAGTGGTTATGCCCCGGACAACTCCTACAATGAGCAGTTCTTC. Translated, it gives CASGYAPDNSYNEQFF.

The gene calls are TRBV28 and TRBJ1-4; tentative D call: TRBD1 (6 bases). The V end was cut by 2 bases, the J end by 2 bases, with 6 bases between. Germline CDR1 MDHEN, CDR2 SYDVKM. The CDR3 extends over 14 amino acids. The CDR3 region is CASSLGQTNEKLFF. CDR3 coding DNA: TGTGCCAGCAGTTTAGGACAGACTAATGAAAAACTGTTTTTT.

In its sample, this clonotype was seen many times. The chain joins TRBV7-9 to TRBJ2-7; 8 bases are shared with TRBD1. Germline loops: CDR1 SEHNR, CDR2 FQNEAQ (reference sequence). CDR3 length: 14 residues. J gave up 4 bases and V 2 bases, and 4 bases lay outside the gene matches. The CDR3 loop reads CASSLQGAKYEQYF. The CDR3 DNA reads as TGTGCCAGCAGCTTACAGGGGGCTAAGTACGAGCAGTACTTC.

As to this clonotype: Given a much more abundant clone one base away, this may be a read error. The chain combines TRBV7-2 with TRBJ2-4, with 8 bases aligning to TRBD2. The CDR3 length is 16 residues. Per the germline V gene, CDR1 is SGHTA and CDR2 is FQGNSA. As DNA, the CDR3 is TGTGCCGGCAGCTTAGGGGACGCGGCGGGAGGTCACATTCAGTACTTC. It encodes CAGSLGDAAGGHIQYF.

This clonotype has a count of ten or more. This chain connects TRBV20-1 to TRBJ2-1; D remains unclear. Trimming shortened V by 1 base and J by 0 bases, and 4 bases separated the two germline ends. CDR1 is DFQATT and CDR2 is SNEGSKA in the germline V gene (reference sequence). The CDR3 consists of 13 residues. CDR3 amino acids: CSARGDSYNEQFF. The DNA for the CDR3 is TGCAGTGCTAGAGGGGACTCCTACAATGAGCAGTTCTTC.

This rearrangement joins TRBV7-9 to TRBJ2-6; D call uncertain. The CDR3 totals 17 residues. Between the trimmed V and J ends, which lost 4 bases and 2 bases, there was a span of 15 bases. Germline CDR1 reads SEHNR; CDR2 reads FQNEAQ (reference sequence). The CDR3 protein is CASSSPVGIPGANVLTF. CDR3 DNA sequence: TGTGCCAGCAGCTCCCCTGTGGGGATACCTGGGGCCAACGTCCTGACTTTC. Together with reference TRBV7-9 and TRBJ2-6, the CDR3 gives the full variable domain: DTGVSQNPRHKITKRGQNVTFRCDPISEHNRLYWYRQTLGQGPEFLTYFQNEAQLEKSRLLSDRFSAERPKGSFSTLEIQRTEQGDSAMYLCASSSPVGIPGANVLTFGAGSRLTVL.

This CDR3 reads CASSPAGEATEAFF. The CDR3 DNA follows: TGTGCCAGCTCACCAGCGGGGGAGGCCACTGAAGCTTTCTTT. This sequence joins TRBV18 and TRBJ1-1, with TRBD1 as a possible D gene (5 bases). V gave up 2 bases and J gave up 4 bases, with 11 bases separating them. CDR1 and CDR2 (germline): KGHSH, LQKENI. The CDR3 is 14 residues long.

This chain joins TRBV5-1 and TRBJ2-5, with TRBD2 identical over 11 bases. V was pared by 3 bases and J by 7 bases, with 14 bases of the junction left unmatched. There are 17 residues in the CDR3. CDR1 SGHRS and CDR2 YFSETQ come from the germline V gene. CDR3 loop: CASSSPPVAGGSRTQYF. CDR3 nucleotides: TGCGCCAGCAGCTCACCCCCGGTAGCGGGAGGGTCCCGGACCCAGTACTTC.

This clonotype was counted a few times. The chain uses TRBV12-3 or TRBV12-4 and TRBJ2-5; the match to TRBD1 covers 7 bases. The CDR3 runs to 16 residues. The trim removed 3 bases at V and 2 bases at J, leaving 9 bases unmatched. This CDR3 is CASSFTISGQQETQYF. DNA for the CDR3: TGTGCCAGCAGTTTCACAATATCGGGACAGCAAGAGACCCAGTACTTC.

This clonotype occurred many times. J is TRBJ2-7 and V is TRBV6-1; either TRBD1 or TRBD2 may supply D (5 bases each). V was cut by 7 bases and J by 2 bases, with 18 bases left in between. CDR3 length equals 15 residues. Germline V lookup: CDR1 MNHNS, CDR2 SASEGT. CDR3 sequence (DNA): TGTGCCAGCACCCCAAAAAAGACGGGACCCTACGAGCAGTACTTC. Its translation: CASTPKKTGPYEQYF.

This clonotype was observed a handful of times. V usage is TRBV29-1 and J usage is TRBJ2-7; no clear D. The CDR3 is made up of 13 amino acids. Per germline, CDR1 SQVTM and CDR2 ANQGSEA. Between the trimmed V and J ends, which lost 4 bases and 5 bases, there was a span of 15 bases. CDR3 DNA: TGCAGCGTTGGACTTCGAATCGACCACGAGCAGTACTTC. Its protein product is CSVGLRIDHEQYF.

This clonotype came up many times. V and J are TRBV7-9 and TRBJ2-1, with D uncertain. The CDR3 runs to 13 residues. V lost 8 bases and J 2 bases, leaving 10 bases between the germline ends. Germline V gene data show CDR1 as SEHNR and CDR2 as FQNEAQ (reference sequence). The CDR3 loop is CASSTGTYNEQFF. DNA for the CDR3: TGTGCCAGCTCTACCGGTACCTACAATGAGCAGTTCTTC.

This clonotype has a count of ten or more. This chain joins TRBV19 and TRBJ2-1; TRBD1 might be the D (5 bases). With 5 bases removed from V and 9 bases from J, the gap between germline ends came to 17 bases. Germline V gene lookup returns CDR1 LNHDA and CDR2 SQIVND (reference sequence). The CDR3 runs to 14 residues. CDR3 amino acids: CASSYDRYIGEQFF. Here the CDR3 DNA reads TGTGCCAGTAGTTATGACAGATATATCGGTGAGCAGTTCTTC.